What follows are 32 T cell receptor beta chains derived from one specimen sequenced in a study of blood T cell repertoires in COVID-19. The method was immunoSEQ multiplex PCR; TCRdb's version includes in-frame clones alone and lacks a portion of them. The sample carries 250,000 or so clones, around 80% recorded once. Source material: peripheral blood. The receptor source for this set is a human donor in a cohort sampled during active COVID-19.

This sequence joins TRBV12-2 and TRBJ2-5; no DNA check was done on the table's D call, TRBD2. TRBV12-2 is a known pseudogene. This CDR3 region has 16 residues. The CDR3 loop reads CASRLDPAGAPETQYF. The CDR3 nucleotides read TGTGCAAGTCGCTTAGACCCAGCGGGAGCCCCCGAGACCCAGTACTTC.

The chain employs TRBV30 and TRBJ2-7; 9 bases are shared with TRBD1. CDR1 and CDR2 from the germline V gene are GTSNPN and SVGIG (reference sequence). This CDR3 region has 14 residues. The ends lost 0 bases at V and 5 bases at J; junction bases unmatched: 5. The CDR3 DNA is TGTGCCTGGAGTGTCTTACAGGGGGCCCACGAGCAGTACTTC. Its protein product is CAWSVLQGAHEQYF. Looking up the rest from reference TRBV30 and TRBJ2-7 gives the full variable domain: SQTIHQWPATLVQPVGSPLSLECTVEGTSNPNLYWYRQAAGRGLQLLFYSVGIGQISSEVPQNLSASRPQDRQFILSSKKLLLSDSGFYLCAWSVLQGAHEQYFGPGTRLTVT.

This clone was observed a few times. The rearrangement uses TRBV10-3 and TRBJ1-5; TRBD1 matches at 8 bases. Germline V gene data show CDR1 as ENHRY and CDR2 as SYGVKD. V gave up 2 bases and J gave up 6 bases; unmatched junction bases: 6. The CDR3 sequence is 15 residues long. CDR3 nucleotides: TGTGCCATCAGTGAGGGGGCAGGGGGCAGTCAGCCCCAGCATTTT. Amino acid sequence: CAISEGAGGSQPQHF.

The chain employs TRBV30 and TRBJ1-6; D may be TRBD1 (5 bases). Trimming removed 3 bases from V and 5 bases from J, with 8 bases in between. CDR3 length: 13 amino acids. CDR1 and CDR2 (germline): GTSNPN, SVGIG (reference sequence). For the CDR3, the DNA is TGTGCCTGGAGAAGGGGCAATAATTCACCCCTCCACTTT. It translates to CAWRRGNNSPLHF.

The CDR3 spells CASSLLTPQQSPLHF. The CDR3 coding sequence is TGTGCCAGCAGTTTATTGACGCCACAGCAATCACCCCTCCACTTT. The chain joins TRBV28 to TRBJ1-6; the D is unclear. Germline CDR1 is MDHEN and CDR2 is SYDVKM. V lost 1 base to trimming and J lost 10 bases, with 14 bases between them. The CDR3 totals 15 residues.

This rearrangement joins TRBV5-1 to TRBJ2-1, with 8 bases lining up with TRBD2. Germline assignment: CDR1 SGHRS and CDR2 YFSETQ. V shed 0 bases, J shed 4 bases, and the junction held 6 bases outside the gene matches. The CDR3 runs to 16 residues. CDR3 region: CASSLDGAGAYNEQFF. The CDR3 DNA sequence: TGCGCCAGCAGCTTGGATGGAGCGGGGGCATACAATGAGCAGTTCTTC.

The V and J genes are TRBV28 and TRBJ2-7, with 9 bases identical to TRBD2. The V and J ends lost 6 bases and 7 bases, in that order; junction bases with no gene match: 13. This CDR3 is 15 amino acids long. CDR1 and CDR2 from the germline V gene are MDHEN and SYDVKM. The CDR3 DNA reads TGTGCCAGCAGCCAGACGGGACTAGCCTCGAAAGAGCAGTACTTC. This codes for CASSQTGLASKEQYF.

This clone was observed once. At one end the junction does not follow the germline gene, possibly because of a read error. The V gene is TRBV5-8, the J gene TRBJ1-1; TRBD1 is a possible D gene (5 bases). The CDR3 contains 11 residues. CDR1 and CDR2 from the germline V gene are SGHTS and YDEGEE. The CDR3: CASSFRAQDVF. CDR3 DNA sequence: TGTGCCAGCAGCTTCAGGGCCCAAGATGTATTT.

The V and J genes are TRBV7-2 and TRBJ1-4; D is possibly TRBD1 (6 bases). V dropped 1 base and J dropped 4 bases, with 10 bases sitting between them. The CDR3 consists of 15 residues. Germline loops: CDR1 SGHTA, CDR2 FQGNSA. The DNA of the CDR3 is TGTGCCAGCAGCTTAGTGGGGGCGGGTAATGAAAAACTGTTTTTT. Protein sequence: CASSLVGAGNEKLFF. Full variable domain (missing parts from reference TRBV7-2 and TRBJ1-4): GAGVSQSPSNKVTEKGKDVELRCDPISGHTALYWYRQSLGQGLEFLIYFQGNSAPDKSGLPSDRFSAERTGGSVSTLTIQRTQQEDSAVYLCASSLVGAGNEKLFFGSGTQLSVL.

This chain connects TRBV19 to TRBJ2-4; D is unclear. Trimming removed 3 bases at V and 8 bases at J, with 17 bases between. Looked up from germline, CDR1 is LNHDA and CDR2 is SQIVND (reference sequence). The CDR3 sequence is 15 residues long. The DNA of the CDR3 is TGTGCCAGTAGTATTCGGCCGACTGGTAACGACATTCAGTACTTC. Its protein is CASSIRPTGNDIQYF.

V gene TRBV2 combines with J gene TRBJ2-7; 7 bases map to TRBD1. The CDR3 totals 18 residues. Per germline, CDR1 SNHLY and CDR2 FYNNEI. The junction had 16 bases not matched to a gene; V was cut back by 5 bases and J by 0 bases. The CDR3 reads CASSREGQQITYSYEQYF. CDR3 in DNA: TGTGCCAGCAGTAGAGAGGGACAGCAAATAACCTACTCCTACGAGCAGTACTTC.

The J gene is TRBJ2-1, the V gene TRBV10-3, with D tentatively TRBD1 (6 bases). Trimming took off 6 bases at V and 2 bases at J, with 11 bases between the two ends. The CDR3 sequence is 14 residues long. CDR1 is ENHRY and CDR2 is SYGVKD in the germline V gene. The CDR3: CAISGGQTYNEQFF. The CDR3 DNA is TGTGCCATCAGCGGAGGACAGACCTACAATGAGCAGTTCTTC.

This chain links TRBV29-1 with TRBJ2-5; 13 bases match TRBD2. Germline CDR1 SQVTM, CDR2 ANQGSEA. CDR3 size: 14 residues. Germline trimming cut 6 bases from V and 5 bases from J; bases unmatched to any gene: 6. The CDR3 is CSVIRTSGSETQYF. DNA of the CDR3: TGCAGCGTGATTCGGACTAGCGGGAGTGAGACCCAGTACTTC.

The rearrangement joins TRBV29-1 to TRBJ2-3; 10 nucleotides align to TRBD1. The J segment lost 6 bases and the V segment lost 7 bases, leaving 10 bases of the junction unmatched. The CDR3 is made up of 14 amino acids. Looked up from germline, CDR1 is SQVTM and CDR2 is ANQGSEA. CDR3 region: CSAMTGGVFDTQYF. Written as DNA, the CDR3 is TGCAGCGCCATGACAGGGGGCGTTTTTGATACGCAGTATTTT.

V and J are TRBV7-8 and TRBJ1-5, with D tentatively TRBD1 (5 bases). The germline gives CDR1 SGHVS, CDR2 FQNEAQ. This CDR3 is built from 16 residues. V lost 2 bases to trimming and J lost 5 bases, with 16 bases between them. For the CDR3, the DNA is TGTGCCAGCAGCTTAAGAGGAGCGGGGGACGATCAGCCCCAGCATTTT. It is translated as CASSLRGAGDDQPQHF.

The chain couples TRBV30 to TRBJ1-2; 10 bases line up with TRBD1. Germline CDR1 and CDR2: GTSNPN and SVGIG (reference sequence). The CDR3 totals 15 residues. Losses at the gene ends were 3 bases for V and 4 bases for J; bases not matched to a gene: 8. The CDR3 loop reads CAWSGQGGYRYGYTF. CDR3 sequence (DNA): TGTGCCTGGAGCGGACAGGGGGGATACCGCTATGGCTACACCTTC.

A note on this clone: Other DNA sequences of this sample code for an identical CDR3. The chain recombines TRBV18 with TRBJ1-2; 12 nucleotides align to TRBD1. V trimming: 3 bases; J trimming: 3 bases; junction bases outside the gene matches: 2. The CDR3 spans 15 residues. Germline lookup yields CDR1 KGHSH and CDR2 LQKENI. CDR3 sequence: CASSPGTGGDYGYTF. The CDR3 DNA sequence: TGTGCCAGCTCACCTGGGACAGGGGGCGACTATGGCTACACCTTC.

The V gene is TRBV29-1, the J gene TRBJ2-7, with D possibly TRBD1 on 6 matching bases. The V gene lost 6 bases and the J gene lost 3 bases, with 12 bases spanning the gap. Germline values: CDR1 SQVTM, CDR2 ANQGSEA. The CDR3 runs to 12 residues. CDR3: CSVGDTIYEQYF. The CDR3 DNA reads TGCAGCGTGGGGGACACAATCTACGAGCAGTACTTC.

The chain links TRBV6-4 to TRBJ2-1; possible D gene TRBD2, 7 bases. Germline V gene sequence: CDR1 MRHNA, CDR2 SNTAGT. The CDR3 covers 15 residues. Deletions cut 0 bases from V and 6 bases from J, with 12 bases between. The DNA for the CDR3 is TGTGCCAGCAGTGACTCGAGGGGGGGCGGCAATGAGCAGTTCTTC. It codes for CASSDSRGGGNEQFF.

This clone was recorded at least ten times. The CDR3 DNA reads TGCGCCAGCAGCTTGGCCGCCGGGCGGGGGAGCTCCTACAATGAGCAGTTCTTC. It specifies CASSLAAGRGSSYNEQFF. The J gene is TRBJ2-1, the V gene TRBV5-1, with 7 nucleotides matching TRBD2. The CDR3 spans 18 residues. Looked up from germline, CDR1 is SGHRS and CDR2 is YFSETQ. V trimming: 0 bases; J trimming: 0 bases; junction bases outside the gene matches: 9.

The chain carries TRBV6-5 and TRBJ2-7; 8 bases are a match to TRBD2. Germline lookup yields CDR1 MNHEY and CDR2 SVGAGI. The CDR3 covers 15 residues. V lost 0 bases and J lost 5; bases outside the gene matches: 6. Here the CDR3 reads CASSYSAGVWNEQYF. CDR3 nucleotides: TGTGCCAGCAGTTACTCAGCGGGGGTGTGGAACGAGCAGTACTTC.

The rearrangement uses TRBV2 and TRBJ1-5; perhaps TRBD1 as D (6 bases). Trimming pared 6 bases from V and 3 bases from J, leaving 18 bases between. The CDR3 contains 16 residues. Germline V gene sequence: CDR1 SNHLY, CDR2 FYNNEI. The CDR3 sequence: CASRDPVTGNNQPQHF. The CDR3 DNA is TGTGCCAGCAGAGACCCGGTGACAGGAAACAATCAGCCCCAGCATTTT.

This chain joins TRBV9 and TRBJ1-2, with 9 bases fitting TRBD1. V was clipped by 3 bases and J by 3 bases; unmatched bases: 12. CDR3 length: 17 amino acids. Germline V CDR1 and CDR2: SGDLS, YYNGEE. The CDR3 reads CASSAADRGMGYYGYTF. Written as DNA, the CDR3 is TGTGCCAGCAGCGCGGCGGACAGGGGAATGGGCTACTATGGCTACACCTTC.

The chain has TRBV7-9 and TRBJ1-2; D is possibly TRBD1 (5 bases). Germline lookup yields CDR1 SEHNR and CDR2 FQNEAQ (reference sequence). This CDR3 has 15 residues. Between the trimmed V and J ends, which lost 6 bases and 0 bases, there was a span of 14 bases. The CDR3 loop is CASSLGGEANYGYTF. The CDR3 bases are TGTGCCAGCAGTCTCGGGGGGGAAGCTAACTATGGCTACACCTTC. Looking up the rest from reference TRBV7-9 and TRBJ1-2 gives the full variable domain: DTGVSQNPRHKITKRGQNVTFRCDPISEHNRLYWYRQTLGQGPEFLTYFQNEAQLEKSRLLSDRFSAERPKGSFSTLEIQRTEQGDSAMYLCASSLGGEANYGYTFGSGTRLTVV.

Here the CDR3 reads CSVELPGLAGVYEQYF. The CDR3 DNA follows: TGCAGCGTTGAGCTCCCGGGACTAGCGGGAGTCTACGAGCAGTACTTC. The V gene is TRBV29-1, the J gene TRBJ2-7, with 14 bases aligning to TRBD2. Germline assignment: CDR1 SQVTM and CDR2 ANQGSEA. Trimming at V came to 3 bases and at J to 3 bases, leaving 7 bases not matched to a gene. CDR3 length equals 16 residues.

The CDR3 sequence is CASSRMTGTGLWEQYF. In DNA, the CDR3 is TGTGCCAGCAGCCGAATGACCGGGACAGGGCTTTGGGAGCAGTACTTC. J is TRBJ2-7 and V is TRBV11-2; TRBD1 matches 9 bases. The V gene's germline CDR1 is SGHAT and CDR2 FQNNGV. The J segment lost 7 bases and the V segment lost 5 bases, leaving 15 bases of the junction unmatched. This CDR3 has 16 residues.

This chain links TRBV27 with TRBJ1-1; D is possibly TRBD1 (6 bases). This CDR3 comprises 12 residues. V was shortened by 6 bases and J by 11 bases, with 16 bases between the two germline ends. Germline lookup yields CDR1 MNHEY and CDR2 SMNVEV (reference sequence). The CDR3 DNA sequence: TGTGCCAGCAGCATGGACAGACGTAGTGCTTTCTTT. It specifies CASSMDRRSAFF.

This chain links TRBV29-1 with TRBJ2-3; possible D gene TRBD2, 5 bases. Germline loops: CDR1 SQVTM, CDR2 ANQGSEA. V lost 6 bases and J 0 bases, leaving 10 bases between the germline ends. CDR3 length: 13 amino acids. Written as DNA, the CDR3 is TGCAGCGTGGGTAGCGCTAGCACAGATACGCAGTATTTT. Translation: CSVGSASTDTQYF.

The chain recombines TRBV19 with TRBJ2-5; TRBD1 matches 8 bases. The length of the CDR3 is 15 residues. Trimming removed 1 base from V and 2 bases from J; junction bases left unmatched: 3. Germline assignment: CDR1 LNHDA and CDR2 SQIVND (reference sequence). The CDR3 region is CASSIGGTGQETQYF. CDR3 in DNA: TGTGCCAGTAGTATAGGGGGGACAGGACAAGAGACCCAGTACTTC. Looking up the rest from reference TRBV19 and TRBJ2-5 gives the full variable domain: DGGITQSPKYLFRKEGQNVTLSCEQNLNHDAMYWYRQDPGQGLRLIYYSQIVNDFQKGDIAEGYSVSREKKESFPLTVTSAQKNPTAFYLCASSIGGTGQETQYFGPGTRLLVL.

The rearrangement joins TRBV28 to TRBJ2-7; D call uncertain. The CDR3 has 12 residues. CDR1 is MDHEN, CDR2 SYDVKM, per germline. Trimming pared 6 bases from V and 3 bases from J, leaving 9 bases between. CDR3: CASSPLFYEQYF. CDR3 nucleotides: TGTGCCAGCAGCCCTCTTTTCTACGAGCAGTACTTC.

The rearrangement links TRBV5-5 to TRBJ2-6, with D uncertain. Germline values: CDR1 SGHKS, CDR2 YYEKEE (reference sequence). The V and J ends lost 0 bases and 0 bases respectively, with 7 bases between them. There are 16 residues in the CDR3. DNA for the CDR3: TGTGCCAGCAGCTTGGCCGCCGGCTCTGGGGCCAACGTCCTGACTTTC. It specifies CASSLAAGSGANVLTF.

The V gene is TRBV6-6, the J gene TRBJ1-6, with D possibly TRBD1 on 5 matching bases. The CDR3 length is 16 residues. V shed 4 bases and J shed 0 bases, with 10 bases lying between them. Germline assignment: CDR1 MNHNY and CDR2 SVGAGI (reference sequence). This CDR3 is CASSSQGSSYNSPLHF. CDR3 nucleotides: TGTGCCAGCAGTTCCCAGGGTAGCTCCTATAATTCACCCCTCCACTTT.